Following are 32 T cell receptor beta chains from one sample sequenced in a study of cytomegalovirus exposure and HLA in healthy donors. Researchers ran the PCR with 60 Vbeta and 13 Jbeta primers. Generated by immunoSEQ multiplex PCR, the TCRdb table keeps only in-frame clones and is missing some. The sample carries about 130,000 clones, 60% to 85% recorded once. Sequences were obtained from PBMCs. These receptors were obtained from a man aged 25-45 years in good health and CMV-seronegative.

This clone has a handful of counts. The V and J genes are TRBV19 and TRBJ1-5; the D gene is possibly TRBD1 (6 bases). The ends were cut back, 6 bases at V and 3 bases at J, with 9 bases in the middle. The CDR3 length is 13 residues. Germline CDR1 and CDR2: LNHDA and SQIVND (reference sequence). The CDR3 DNA is TGTGCCAGTAGACGGGACATCAATCAGCCCCAGCATTTT. This codes for CASRRDINQPQHF.

CDR3 region: CASHRGSTNSPLHF. CDR3 nucleotides: TGTGCCAGCCATAGAGGATCTACGAATTCACCCCTCCACTTT. The chain links TRBV7-9 to TRBJ1-6; D uncertain. Germline V gene data show CDR1 as SEHNR and CDR2 as FQNEAQ (reference sequence). The CDR3 consists of 14 residues. V shed 8 bases and J shed 7 bases, with 15 bases lying between them. Filled out from reference TRBV7-9 and TRBJ1-6, the complete variable domain reads DTGVSQNPRHKITKRGQNVTFRCDPISEHNRLYWYRQTLGQGPEFLTYFQNEAQLEKSRLLSDRFSAERPKGSFSTLEIQRTEQGDSAMYLCASHRGSTNSPLHFGNGTRLTVT.

The chain is built from TRBV7-9 and TRBJ1-6; 7 positions agree with TRBD1. Per germline, CDR1 SEHNR and CDR2 FQNEAQ (reference sequence). The CDR3 runs to 16 residues. The J segment lost 5 bases and the V segment lost 4 bases, leaving 8 bases of the junction unmatched. CDR3 residues: CASSYQGDRDNSPLHF. DNA for the CDR3: TGTGCCAGCAGCTACCAAGGGGACAGAGATAATTCACCCCTCCACTTT.

The rearrangement joins TRBV2 to TRBJ2-7, with unresolved D. Germline CDR1 and CDR2: SNHLY and FYNNEI. This CDR3 contains 13 residues. V was cut by 7 bases and J by 1 base, with 11 bases left in between. In DNA, the CDR3 is TGTGCCAGCACCTTACTGAAGTCCTACGAGCAGTACTTC. It encodes CASTLLKSYEQYF.

The V and J genes are TRBV30 and TRBJ1-6; tentatively, D is TRBD1 (5 bases). This CDR3 has 13 residues. CDR1 and CDR2 from the germline V gene are GTSNPN and SVGIG (reference sequence). V was trimmed by 0 bases and J by 10 bases, leaving 10 bases between them. The CDR3 coding sequence is TGTGCCTGGAGTGTATACAGGTTATCACCCCTCCACTTT. Residues: CAWSVYRLSPLHF.

The rearrangement uses TRBV5-5 and TRBJ2-7, with TRBD1 matching 7 bases. Unmatched junction bases numbered 7, after V lost 5 bases and J lost 2 bases. The CDR3 is 14 amino acids. The germline gives CDR1 SGHKS, CDR2 YYEKEE (reference sequence). CDR3 loop: CASRPGTATYEQYF. The DNA for the CDR3 is TGTGCCAGCAGACCCGGGACAGCAACCTACGAGCAGTACTTC.

This clone was counted a single time. In nucleotides, the CDR3 is TGTGCCAGCAGCGAGACTAGCGGGCGTTCCTACGAGCAGTACTTC. Translation: CASSETSGRSYEQYF. V is TRBV7-2 and J is TRBJ2-7, with TRBD2 matching over 10 bases. Germline values: CDR1 SGHTA, CDR2 FQGNSA. With 5 bases clipped from V and 1 base from J, the junction kept 5 bases outside the gene matches. The CDR3 consists of 15 residues.

This chain joins TRBV28 and TRBJ1-6; D possibly corresponds to TRBD1 (5 bases). The V gene's germline CDR1 is MDHEN and CDR2 SYDVKM. V was trimmed by 5 bases and J by 13 bases, leaving 12 bases between them. The CDR3 covers 12 residues. CDR3 residues: CASSQTVSPLHF. CDR3 coding DNA: TGTGCCAGCAGTCAGACAGTTTCCCCCCTCCACTTT.

The V call is TRBV4-2, the J call TRBJ1-2; 9 nucleotides align to TRBD1. CDR3 length: 15 amino acids. Germline V CDR1 and CDR2: LGHNA, YNFKEQ. Losses at the gene ends were 2 bases for V and 4 bases for J; bases not matched to a gene: 5. CDR3 in amino acids: CASSQNRGQIYGYTF. Here the CDR3 DNA reads TGTGCCAGCAGCCAAAACAGGGGGCAGATCTATGGCTACACCTTC.

The gene calls are TRBV18 and TRBJ2-1; a weak D match, TRBD2 (5 bases). Deletions cut 1 base from V and 10 bases from J, with 20 bases between. The CDR3 runs to 16 residues. CDR1 and CDR2 from the germline V gene are KGHSH and LQKENI. The CDR3 reads CASSPLGSGGSPEQFF. The CDR3, as DNA: TGTGCCAGCTCACCACTTGGGAGTGGCGGGTCCCCGGAGCAGTTCTTC.

This clone has only one observation. J is TRBJ2-5 and V is TRBV4-1; 8 bases line up with TRBD2. CDR1 is MGHRA and CDR2 is YSYEKL in the germline V gene. Trimming at V came to 3 bases and at J to 5 bases, leaving 8 bases not matched to a gene. The CDR3 consists of 15 residues. CDR3 bases: TGCGCCAGCAGCCATACGGGGGGGCCGGAGGAGACCCAGTACTTC. Its protein is CASSHTGGPEETQYF.

The chain combines TRBV4-2 with TRBJ1-2, with 11 positions matching TRBD1. This CDR3 has 17 residues. With 4 bases clipped from V and 3 bases from J, the junction kept 10 bases outside the gene matches. Germline CDR1 LGHNA, CDR2 YNFKEQ. For the CDR3, the DNA is TGTGCCAGCAGCCGAGGACAGGGGGCACAGGCTTACTATGGCTACACCTTC. It yields the protein CASSRGQGAQAYYGYTF.

In this sample, this clone turned up a few times. This chain joins TRBV18 and TRBJ2-6; 10 bases align to TRBD2. Germline V lookup: CDR1 KGHSH, CDR2 LQKENI. The trim removed 5 bases at V and 0 bases at J, leaving 4 bases unmatched. This CDR3 has 17 amino acids. Here the CDR3 DNA reads TGTGCCAGCTCATTGCAGCGGGAGGGCTCTGGGGCCAACGTCCTGACTTTC. The encoded protein is CASSLQREGSGANVLTF.

The chain employs TRBV11-1 and TRBJ1-1; D possibly corresponds to TRBD1 (5 bases). Germline CDR1 SGHAT, CDR2 FQDESV (reference sequence). Deletions cut 5 bases from V and 6 bases from J, with 16 bases between. The CDR3 runs 14 residues. The CDR3, as DNA: TGTGCCAGCAGCCCTCAAGGGGAAACCTCTGAAGCTTTCTTT. Translating it yields CASSPQGETSEAFF.

CDR3 sequence reads: CASSPGQGSGNTIYF. The CDR3 DNA is TGTGCCAGCAGCCCGGGACAAGGCTCTGGAAACACCATATATTTT. The V and J genes are TRBV27 and TRBJ1-3, with a tentative D call TRBD1 (6 bases). Germline V gene data show CDR1 as MNHEY and CDR2 as SMNVEV (reference sequence). The CDR3 has 15 amino acids. V lost 6 bases and J lost 0, with 12 bases in between.

This sequence joins TRBV5-6 and TRBJ1-5; D is perhaps TRBD1 (5 bases). The CDR3 loop spans 16 amino acids. Germline V gene data show CDR1 as SGHDT and CDR2 as YYEEEE. V was clipped by 2 bases and J by 4 bases, with 16 bases between them. The CDR3 region is CASSLLKTARNQPQHF. The CDR3 DNA sequence: TGTGCCAGCAGCTTACTAAAGACAGCCCGAAATCAGCCCCAGCATTTT.

The CDR3 coding sequence is TGCAGCGTTGTCTGGCAGGGTGGTAGGGGCAATCAGCCCCAGCATTTT. It translates to CSVVWQGGRGNQPQHF. The chain joins TRBV29-1 to TRBJ1-5, with D possibly TRBD1 on 5 matching bases. Trimming stripped 4 bases from V and 2 bases from J, with 18 bases between. The CDR3 is 16 amino acids. From germline, CDR1 is SQVTM and CDR2 ANQGSEA.

This clone was seen a single time. The rearrangement uses TRBV28 and TRBJ2-7, with 7 bases that match TRBD2. CDR3 length: 16 residues. Germline assignment: CDR1 MDHEN and CDR2 SYDVKM. J was trimmed by 0 bases and V by 5 bases; bases with no gene match: 10. The CDR3 DNA reads TGTGCCAGCAGTCCCCCGGGACTACGAAGCTCCTACGAGCAGTACTTC. It translates to CASSPPGLRSSYEQYF.

This clone was seen only a few times. J is TRBJ1-5 and V is TRBV30, with D unclear. Germline CDR1 and CDR2: GTSNPN and SVGIG (reference sequence). The CDR3 is 14 residues long. Trimming took off 0 bases at V and 7 bases at J, with 13 bases between the two ends. The CDR3 spells CAWSVFSAEQPQHF. DNA for the CDR3: TGTGCCTGGAGTGTGTTTAGCGCGGAGCAGCCCCAGCATTTT.

This chain joins TRBV5-4 and TRBJ2-7; D might be TRBD1 (6 bases). Germline CDR1 SGHNT, CDR2 YYREEE (reference sequence). This CDR3 spans 16 amino acids. V was shortened by 4 bases and J by 1 base, with 18 bases between the two germline ends. The CDR3 DNA is TGTGCCAGCAGCCTTAGAGTTGGCCAGGGGTCCTACGAGCAGTACTTC. Translating it yields CASSLRVGQGSYEQYF. The variable domain in full, with the rest retrieved from reference TRBV5-4 and TRBJ2-7, is ETGVTQSPTHLIKTRGQQVTLRCSSQSGHNTVSWYQQALGQGPQFIFQYYREEENGRGNFPPRFSGLQFPNYSSELNVNALELDDSALYLCASSLRVGQGSYEQYFGPGTRLTVT.

V usage is TRBV30 and J usage is TRBJ1-6; the match to TRBD1 covers 7 bases. The CDR3 spans 14 residues. With V trimmed by 0 bases and J by 8 bases, 4 bases remained unmatched. Germline lookup yields CDR1 GTSNPN and CDR2 SVGIG (reference sequence). This chain's CDR3 is CAWSVEQGYSPLHF. CDR3 nucleotide sequence: TGTGCCTGGAGTGTAGAACAGGGGTATTCACCCCTCCACTTT.

This clone was recorded a few times. The rearrangement uses TRBV10-3 and TRBJ1-5; 8 bases map to TRBD1. With 8 bases clipped from V and 3 bases from J, the junction kept 3 bases outside the gene matches. Germline V gene data show CDR1 as ENHRY and CDR2 as SYGVKD. CDR3 length equals 13 residues. Here the CDR3 DNA reads TGTGCCATCCAGGACAGGGACAATCAGCCCCAGCATTTT. Protein product: CAIQDRDNQPQHF.

This clone was seen a single time. The chain links TRBV5-6 to TRBJ2-7; 7 nucleotides match TRBD1. Germline V CDR1 and CDR2: SGHDT, YYEEEE. With V trimmed by 3 bases and J by 5 bases, 5 bases remained unmatched. There are 13 residues in the CDR3. CDR3 coding DNA: TGTGCCAGCAGCTCGACAGGGCGGGACGAGCAGTACTTC. Amino acid sequence: CASSSTGRDEQYF.

The chain carries TRBV6-7 and TRBJ2-1; 7 nucleotides agree with TRBD1. TRBV6-7 belongs to the ORF category, with a function that is uncertain. The V and J ends lost 8 bases and 7 bases, in that order; junction bases with no gene match: 20. The CDR3 extends over 17 amino acids. This CDR3 is CASDQSTKTGNGNEQFF. The CDR3 coding sequence is TGTGCCAGCGACCAATCAACTAAGACAGGGAATGGGAATGAGCAGTTCTTC.

This clone was seen only once. The V gene is TRBV29-1, the J gene TRBJ2-6; perhaps TRBD2 as D (5 bases). This CDR3 contains 14 residues. Deletions cut 6 bases from V and 3 bases from J, with 12 bases between. Germline V gene sequence: CDR1 SQVTM, CDR2 ANQGSEA. The DNA for the CDR3 is TGCAGCGTGAACGAGGGCGGTGGGGCCAACGTCCTGACTTTC. Translated, it gives CSVNEGGGANVLTF. Variable domain in full (rest from reference TRBV29-1 and TRBJ2-6): SAVISQKPSRDICQRGTSLTIQCQVDSQVTMMFWYRQQPGQSLTLIATANQGSEATYESGFVIDKFPISRPNLTFSTLTVSNMSPEDSSIYLCSVNEGGGANVLTFGAGSRLTVL.

The chain carries TRBV27 and TRBJ2-7, with D unresolved. The CDR3 is 13 amino acids. Trimming took off 5 bases at V and 0 bases at J, with 8 bases between the two ends. The germline CDR1 and CDR2 sequences are MNHEY and SMNVEV (reference sequence). The CDR3 DNA reads as TGTGCCAGCAGTCCAGTATTCTCCTACGAGCAGTACTTC. It encodes CASSPVFSYEQYF.

The chain's CDR3 is CASRLAGGAHETQYF. The CDR3 DNA follows: TGTGCCAGCAGACTAGCGGGAGGGGCCCACGAGACCCAGTACTTC. The chain has TRBV6-5 and TRBJ2-5, with 13 bases matching TRBD2. After removal of 6 bases from V and 5 bases from J, the junction contained 6 bases not matched to a gene. This CDR3 comprises 15 residues. Germline V CDR1 and CDR2: MNHEY, SVGAGI.

The gene calls are TRBV11-2 and TRBJ1-2; the D is unclear. Germline CDR1 and CDR2: SGHAT and FQNNGV. V lost 5 bases and J lost 4, with 17 bases in between. This CDR3 has 15 residues. CDR3 amino acids: CASSPSWEEAYGYTF. The CDR3 DNA follows: TGTGCCAGCAGCCCCTCGTGGGAGGAGGCCTATGGCTACACCTTC.

The chain links TRBV5-6 to TRBJ2-3, with 14 nucleotides matching TRBD2. This CDR3 has 17 amino acids. The V gene's germline CDR1 is SGHDT and CDR2 YYEEEE. With V trimmed by 4 bases and J by 0 bases, 4 bases remained unmatched. The CDR3 protein is CASSEGLAGGSTDTQYF. The CDR3 DNA sequence: TGTGCCAGCAGCGAAGGACTAGCGGGAGGTAGCACAGATACGCAGTATTTT.

This chain connects TRBV4-2 to TRBJ2-3; D is unclear. Trimming stripped 0 bases from V and 0 bases from J, with 10 bases between. This CDR3 is built from 16 residues. The germline V gene encodes CDR1 LGHNA and CDR2 YNFKEQ. Here the CDR3 DNA reads TGTGCCAGCAGCCAAGATCACGGTTCTAGCACAGATACGCAGTATTTT. It codes for CASSQDHGSSTDTQYF.

The rearrangement links TRBV6-1 to TRBJ1-6, with a weak D call TRBD1 (5 bases). Per the germline V gene, CDR1 is MNHNS and CDR2 is SASEGT. The CDR3 is 17 amino acids. Trimming left V 1 base short and J 3 bases short, with 13 bases between. The CDR3 nucleotides are TGTGCCAGCAGTGAAGGGATAGACAGAATCTATAATTCACCCCTCCACTTT. Amino acids: CASSEGIDRIYNSPLHF.

As to this clone: The sample contains more than one DNA sequence encoding this CDR3. The chain uses TRBV9 and TRBJ1-2, with a possible D match to TRBD1 (5 bases). Trimming stripped 0 bases from V and 0 bases from J, with 9 bases between. CDR3 size: 15 residues. The germline CDR1 and CDR2 sequences are SGDLS and YYNGEE. The DNA for the CDR3 is TGTGCCAGCAGCGTAGCTGGGGCGACTAACTATGGCTACACCTTC. It specifies CASSVAGATNYGYTF.